This TCR beta chain was sequenced during a study of shared clonotypes between healthy human individuals. Germline values: CDR1 SNHLY, CDR2 FYNNEI. This CDR3 comprises 16 residues. V lost 0 bases and J lost 2, with 12 bases in between. Original methodology: Quality scores were absent from the junction-only immunoSEQ sequences, so filtering differed. Produced via immunoSEQ multiplex PCR; TCRdb's table is partial and in-frame only. The V and J calls and clone size come from that table; D and trimming were worked out from the DNA. The sample consists of roughly 2.5 million clones, around nine tenths of them appearing once. HIV-negative, healthy adults without recent acute infections or vaccinations were the donors.

J is TRBJ2-3 and V is TRBV2, with D unclear. The source material was naive CD4+ T cells sorted from blood. As to subset: CD45RA+ positively selected. The receptor's source is a man between 18 and 35 years old in good health. Written as DNA, the CDR3 is TGTGCCAGCAGTGAAGCGCGCCTCGCGCACACAGATACGCAGTATTTT. It is translated as CASSEARLAHTDTQYF.